These 31 T cell receptor beta chains originate from one sample sequenced in a study of CD4 T cells in relation to SARS-CoV-2 and coronaviruses. Here immunoSEQ multiplex PCR was the method, and the copy in TCRdb shows in-frame clones only, minus some. The sample lists tens of thousands of clones, less than 75% occurring once. No antigen has been assigned to these receptors. CD4+ T cells from unexposed donors were obtained before the COVID-19 pandemic (2011-2018). The cells were cultured for approximately 10 days before CD4+ T cells were isolated. Sequencing was performed on CD4+ T cells from PBMCs, cultured in vitro. The receptors stem from a human donor in good health.

This clone was seen only once. The chain employs TRBV27 and TRBJ2-3, with TRBD1 matching over 10 bases. V lost 2 bases and J lost 2; bases outside the gene matches: 4. This CDR3 spans 16 amino acids. Germline-derived CDR1 and CDR2 are MNHEY and SMNVEV (reference sequence). This CDR3 is CASSLIGTGVTDTQYF. DNA for the CDR3: TGTGCCAGCAGTTTAATTGGGACAGGGGTCACAGATACGCAGTATTTT.

The chain employs TRBV29-1 and TRBJ2-5; either TRBD1 or TRBD2 may supply D (5 bases each). Per the germline V gene, CDR1 is SQVTM and CDR2 is ANQGSEA. This CDR3 contains 16 residues. V was clipped by 3 bases and J by 2 bases, with 19 bases between them. The CDR3: CSVDPGWGTLQETQYF. The DNA of the CDR3 is TGCAGCGTTGACCCAGGGTGGGGGACGCTACAAGAGACCCAGTACTTC.

This clone occurred a few times. This sequence joins TRBV12-3 or TRBV12-4 and TRBJ1-2, with D possibly TRBD1 on 6 matching bases. The CDR3 loop spans 13 amino acids. Between the trimmed V and J ends, which lost 6 bases and 8 bases, there was a span of 16 bases. CDR3 sequence: CASRGAWTDGYTF. The CDR3 DNA is TGTGCCAGCAGGGGGGCGTGGACGGACGGCTACACCTTC.

The chain has TRBV10-3 and TRBJ2-1; either TRBD1 or TRBD2 may supply D (5 bases each). This CDR3 contains 14 residues. Germline CDR1 and CDR2: ENHRY and SYGVKD. V lost 1 base to trimming and J lost 8 bases, with 12 bases between them. CDR3 loop: CAISELRGNDEQFF. CDR3 in DNA: TGTGCCATCAGTGAGTTGAGGGGTAACGATGAGCAGTTCTTC.

The CDR3 here is CASSPLGGNTIYF. CDR3 DNA sequence: TGTGCCAGCAGCCCCCTGGGTGGGAACACCATATATTTT. The V and J genes are TRBV7-8 and TRBJ1-3; the D is unclear. Germline V lookup: CDR1 SGHVS, CDR2 FQNEAQ. The CDR3 loop spans 13 amino acids. Trimming pared 5 bases from V and 7 bases from J, leaving 12 bases between.

The chain carries TRBV28 and TRBJ1-1, with a weak D call TRBD1 (5 bases). V was shortened by 6 bases and J by 0 bases, with 14 bases between the two germline ends. The V gene's germline CDR1 is MDHEN and CDR2 SYDVKM. The CDR3 consists of 15 residues. In nucleotides, the CDR3 is TGTGCCAGCAGGCCCGGACACCTCCTGAACACTGAAGCTTTCTTT. This sequence encodes CASRPGHLLNTEAFF.

The chain joins TRBV6-6 to TRBJ1-1; D is ambiguous. The germline V gene has CDR1 MNHNY and CDR2 SVGAGI (reference sequence). V lost 2 bases, J lost 1 base, and 8 bases lay in between. The CDR3 is made up of 14 amino acids. In DNA form, the CDR3 reads TGTGCCAGCAGTTACCGACCCGGGAACACTGAAGCTTTCTTT. Protein sequence: CASSYRPGNTEAFF.

CDR3 region: CASSPAGQGLREQYF. The CDR3 nucleotides read TGTGCCAGCAGCCCCGCGGGACAGGGTCTACGAGAGCAGTACTTC. The V call is TRBV6-5, the J call TRBJ2-7; 9 positions match TRBD1. CDR3 length: 15 residues. J gave up 7 bases and V 6 bases, and 13 bases lay outside the gene matches. The germline CDR1 and CDR2 sequences are MNHEY and SVGAGI.

This chain joins TRBV7-8 and TRBJ2-1, with 12 positions matching TRBD2. The trim removed 5 bases at V and 4 bases at J, leaving 9 bases unmatched. This CDR3 is 17 amino acids long. Germline CDR1 SGHVS, CDR2 FQNEAQ. Here the CDR3 reads CASSDTGTSGHYNEQFF. CDR3 in DNA: TGTGCCAGCAGCGATACCGGGACTAGCGGGCATTACAATGAGCAGTTCTTC. Supplemented by reference TRBV7-8 and TRBJ2-1, the full variable domain reads GAGVSQSPRYKVAKRGQDVALRCDPISGHVSLFWYQQALGQGPEFLTYFQNEAQLDKSGLPSDRFFAERPEGSVSTLKIQRTQQEDSAVYLCASSDTGTSGHYNEQFFGPGTRLTVL.

Comment on this clone: This sample also contains other DNA sequences that code for the same CDR3. The chain employs TRBV20-1 and TRBJ2-1; D is unresolved. V dropped 6 bases and J dropped 7 bases, with 10 bases sitting between them. Germline CDR1 is DFQATT and CDR2 is SNEGSKA (reference sequence). The CDR3 length is 11 residues. CDR3 loop: CSAPLNNEQFF. DNA for the CDR3: TGCAGTGCCCCGCTGAATAATGAGCAGTTCTTC.

V and J are TRBV24-1 and TRBJ1-6; TRBD1 matches 11 bases. This CDR3 spans 16 amino acids. Germline CDR1 KGHDR, CDR2 SFDVKD. The trim removed 6 bases at V and 9 bases at J, leaving 9 bases unmatched. The CDR3 region is CATSPPGQGVGSPLHF. For the CDR3, the DNA is TGTGCCACCAGTCCGCCGGGACAGGGGGTAGGTTCACCCCTCCACTTT.

The genes are TRBV28 and TRBJ1-5; 9 positions agree with TRBD1. The CDR3 is 16 residues long. V lost 6 bases, J lost 5 bases, and 11 bases stayed unmatched. The germline CDR1 and CDR2 sequences are MDHEN and SYDVKM. CDR3 residues: CASRVLTGGWDQPQHF. Here the CDR3 DNA reads TGTGCCAGCAGAGTACTAACAGGGGGCTGGGATCAGCCCCAGCATTTT.

J is TRBJ2-7 and V is TRBV6-1, with D tentatively TRBD2 (6 bases). The V end lost 0 bases, the J end lost 5 bases, and 8 bases lay between the germline ends. The CDR3 consists of 13 residues. In germline, CDR1 is MNHNS, CDR2 SASEGT. This CDR3 is CASSEAGGNEQYF. The CDR3 DNA is TGTGCCAGCAGTGAAGCTGGGGGGAACGAGCAGTACTTC.

The V and J genes are TRBV3-1 (or the pseudogene TRBV3-2) and TRBJ2-5; D gene uncertain. The CDR3 has 11 residues. Germline CDR1 is LGHDT and CDR2 is YNNKEL (reference sequence). V was pared by 3 bases and J by 3 bases, with 2 bases between. The DNA of the CDR3 is TGTGCCAGCAGCCAGGAAGAGACCCAGTACTTC. Its protein is CASSQEETQYF.

DNA of the CDR3: TGTGCCAGTAGGCGGGCCGGGAGTACTGAAGCTTTCTTT. Its translation: CASRRAGSTEAFF. The gene calls are TRBV19 and TRBJ1-1; the D is unclear. This CDR3 contains 13 residues. Trimming pared 6 bases from V and 5 bases from J, leaving 13 bases between. CDR1 and CDR2 from the germline V gene are LNHDA and SQIVND (reference sequence).

V usage is TRBV4-1 and J usage is TRBJ2-7; D is unclear. V was clipped by 0 bases and J by 3 bases, with 18 bases between them. The V gene's germline CDR1 is MGHRA and CDR2 YSYEKL. The CDR3 length is 17 residues. The CDR3 protein is CASSQELGRTHLYEQYF. CDR3 DNA sequence: TGCGCCAGCAGCCAAGAATTGGGCCGTACTCACCTCTACGAGCAGTACTTC.

This chain links TRBV15 with TRBJ2-1; D possibly corresponds to TRBD2 (6 bases). The V gene lost 7 bases and the J gene lost 3 bases, with 19 bases spanning the gap. CDR1 LNHNV and CDR2 YYDKDF come from the germline V gene (reference sequence). This CDR3 is 16 amino acids long. CDR3 sequence reads: CATKSGSRDIYNEQFF. In nucleotides, the CDR3 is TGTGCCACCAAAAGCGGGTCACGGGATATCTACAATGAGCAGTTCTTC.

The rearrangement links TRBV7-8 to TRBJ1-2, with 12 bases fitting TRBD1. V trimming: 4 bases; J trimming: 5 bases; junction bases outside the gene matches: 8. Germline-derived CDR1 and CDR2 are SGHVS and FQNEAQ. The CDR3 has 16 residues. As DNA, the CDR3 is TGTGCCAGCAGCTGGGGACAGGGGGCTGACTCTTATGGCTACACCTTC. Translation: CASSWGQGADSYGYTF.

DNA of the CDR3: TGCGCCAGCAGCGAGAGTGATTCACCCCTCCACTTT. Residues: CASSESDSPLHF. The chain couples TRBV5-1 to TRBJ1-6, with unresolved D. V lost 4 bases and J lost 8, with 7 bases in between. The CDR3 loop spans 12 amino acids. The V gene's germline CDR1 is SGHRS and CDR2 YFSETQ.

The V call is TRBV5-1, the J call TRBJ2-1, with TRBD2 matching 8 bases. Germline CDR1 SGHRS, CDR2 YFSETQ. The CDR3 extends over 13 amino acids. V lost 5 bases and J lost 9; bases outside the gene matches: 7. The chain's CDR3 is CASRDGTRGEQFF. The DNA of the CDR3 is TGCGCCAGCAGGGACGGGACTAGGGGTGAGCAGTTCTTC.

The V gene is TRBV2, the J gene TRBJ2-7, with TRBD2 as a possible D gene (7 bases). This CDR3 comprises 13 residues. The germline V gene has CDR1 SNHLY and CDR2 FYNNEI. V lost 11 bases and J 2 bases, leaving 16 bases between the germline ends. CDR3 DNA: TGTGCCGGAAGACGGGGGGCCACCTACGAGCAGTACTTC. Translating it yields CAGRRGATYEQYF. The whole variable domain, remainder taken from reference TRBV2 and TRBJ2-7, is EPEVTQTPSHQVTQMGQEVILRCVPISNHLYFYWYRQILGQKVEFLVSFYNNEISEKSEIFDDQFSVERPDGSNFTLKIRSTKLEDSAMYFCAGRRGATYEQYFGPGTRLTVT.

V and J are TRBV15 and TRBJ2-3; TRBD2 matches at 8 bases. Germline V gene lookup returns CDR1 LNHNV and CDR2 YYDKDF (reference sequence). V gave up 3 bases and J gave up 6 bases; unmatched junction bases: 8. The CDR3 sequence is 15 residues long. The chain's CDR3 is CATSRGLGGADTQYF. As DNA, the CDR3 is TGTGCCACCAGCAGGGGACTAGGGGGAGCGGATACGCAGTATTTT.

By frequency in the sample, this clone is medium-sized (0.01 to 0.1%). CDR3: CASSYRPGAAEDQPQHF. In DNA form, the CDR3 reads TGTGCCAGCAGCTACCGTCCGGGGGCCGCCGAGGATCAGCCCCAGCATTTT. The chain is built from TRBV5-5 and TRBJ1-5; D is possibly TRBD1 (6 bases). The CDR3 totals 17 residues. Between the trimmed V and J ends, which lost 3 bases and 5 bases, there was a span of 21 bases. Germline V gives CDR1 SGHKS, CDR2 YYEKEE (reference sequence).

The chain recombines TRBV13 with TRBJ1-2; D gene uncertain. Trimming stripped 0 bases from V and 0 bases from J, with 17 bases between. Germline CDR1 reads PRHDT; CDR2 reads FYEKMQ (reference sequence). The CDR3 consists of 18 residues. The CDR3 nucleotides read TGTGCCAGCAGCTTAGGCCGGGGTGGCAGCTACACTAACTATGGCTACACCTTC. This encodes CASSLGRGGSYTNYGYTF.

This clone was recorded a few times. The chain combines TRBV19 with TRBJ1-5; D is unclear. The CDR3 contains 15 residues. Deletions cut 2 bases from V and 1 base from J, with 9 bases between. Germline V lookup: CDR1 LNHDA, CDR2 SQIVND (reference sequence). CDR3 nucleotides: TGTGCCAGTAGTATAAAAGGTACAAGCAATCAGCCCCAGCATTTT. Translating gives CASSIKGTSNQPQHF.

The chain couples TRBV5-1 to TRBJ2-7, with TRBD1 matching 7 bases. After removal of 5 bases from V and 1 base from J, the junction contained 9 bases not matched to a gene. From germline, CDR1 is SGHRS and CDR2 YFSETQ. The CDR3 consists of 15 residues. The CDR3 here is CASSYSGTVSYEQYF. CDR3 nucleotides: TGCGCCAGCAGTTACTCCGGGACAGTATCCTACGAGCAGTACTTC.

The gene calls are TRBV2 and TRBJ2-7, with a possible D match to TRBD2 (6 bases). This CDR3 is 15 amino acids long. V was shortened by 7 bases and J by 5 bases, with 21 bases between the two germline ends. The germline V gene has CDR1 SNHLY and CDR2 FYNNEI. CDR3 region: CASTLSGTQANEQYF. CDR3 bases: TGTGCCAGCACCCTTTCCGGGACTCAAGCCAACGAGCAGTACTTC.

The CDR3 region has the DNA TGCGCCAGCAGCTTGAGGCCTAGCGGCGGGGGAGACCAGTACTTC. This codes for CASSLRPSGGGDQYF. The genes are TRBV5-1 and TRBJ2-5; 7 nucleotides line up with TRBD2. The V gene's germline CDR1 is SGHRS and CDR2 YFSETQ. The V segment lost 1 base and the J segment 10 bases; nucleotides outside the gene matches: 13. This CDR3 region has 15 residues.

In this sample, this clone turned up a few times. The chain combines TRBV19 with TRBJ1-2, with a weak D call TRBD1 (5 bases). Looked up from germline, CDR1 is LNHDA and CDR2 is SQIVND (reference sequence). The CDR3 has 14 residues. The V end was cut by 4 bases, the J end by 4 bases, with 13 bases between. The DNA of the CDR3 is TGTGCCAGTAGTACTGGGGAGGGACGCTATGGCTACACCTTC. This encodes CASSTGEGRYGYTF.

This chain joins TRBV3-1 (or the pseudogene TRBV3-2) and TRBJ1-1; no definite D call. This CDR3 contains 12 residues. CDR1 and CDR2 from the germline V gene are LGHDT and YNNKEL (reference sequence). Deletions cut 1 base from V and 9 bases from J, with 9 bases between. CDR3 loop: CASSQAGDKAFF. As DNA, the CDR3 is TGTGCCAGCAGCCAAGCGGGTGATAAAGCTTTCTTT.

This chain uses TRBV6-2 or TRBV6-3 with TRBJ1-5; D unclear. CDR3 size: 16 residues. Germline CDR1 is MNHEY and CDR2 is SVGEGT. V was shortened by 2 bases and J by 0 bases, with 11 bases between the two germline ends. In nucleotides, the CDR3 is TGTGCCAGCAGTTACGACGTAGTCTATAGCAATCAGCCCCAGCATTTT. Protein: CASSYDVVYSNQPQHF.